This T cell receptor (beta chain) appears in the sequencing data of a study of blood T cell repertoires in COVID-19. About the research overall: Sites in the United States, Italy and Spain provided acute and convalescent COVID-19 samples. The analysed material was cDNA or gDNA that came from T cells, B-cell-depleted T cells, or PBMCs.

Original processing notes: From reference gene primer amplification, estimates of nucleated cell counts were derived. The assay was immunoSEQ multiplex PCR, and TCRdb's table has in-frame clones only and misses some. That table furnishes V, J and clone size, whereas the DNA furnished D and trimming. The sample lists about 220,000 clones, more than 75% occurring once. This CDR3 has 16 amino acids. Germline loops: CDR1 MNHEY, CDR2 SVGAGI. J gave up 3 bases and V 3 bases, and 10 bases lay outside the gene matches. The TCR originated in a middle-aged man with active or convalescent COVID-19. Sequencing was carried out using peripheral blood. The chain joins TRBV6-5 to TRBJ1-2, with 7 bases aligning to TRBD1. This CDR3 is CASSYRHRGPYYGYTF. CDR3 in DNA: TGTGCCAGCAGTTATCGCCACAGGGGACCCTACTATGGCTACACCTTC.